This T cell receptor (beta chain) is from a study of cytomegalovirus exposure and HLA in healthy donors. Concerning this clone: Distinct nucleotide sequences in the sample also encode this CDR3.

Clones were read by immunoSEQ multiplex PCR, and TCRdb kept only the in-frame ones, dropping some. The sample holds around 400,000 clones, more than 80% seen once. The clonotype was recovered from a woman between 18 and 29 years old in good health and CMV-seronegative. Sample: PBMCs.

CDR3 sequence (DNA): TGCGCCAGCAGCTTGGGGACAGGGCCCTACGAGCAGTACTTC. Protein product: CASSLGTGPYEQYF. The chain carries TRBV5-1 and TRBJ2-7, with TRBD1 identical over 8 bases. The V gene end was trimmed by 0 bases and the J gene end by 2 bases; junction bases not matched to a gene: 1. Germline CDR1 SGHRS, CDR2 YFSETQ. The CDR3 runs 14 residues. The entire variable domain, with the rest obtained from reference TRBV5-1 and TRBJ2-7, is as follows: KAGVTQTPRYLIKTRGQQVTLSCSPISGHRSVSWYQQTPGQGLQFLFEYFSETQRNKGNFPGRFSGRQFSNSRSEMNVSTLELGDSALYLCASSLGTGPYEQYFGPGTRLTVT.